This entry describes one T cell receptor (beta chain). Its antigen is unknown. This sample was included in a study of post-analysis software for immune sequencing data. Study as a whole: There were relapsing-remitting, secondary progressive and progressive-relapsing multiple sclerosis among the disease courses included. Regarding the study as a whole: Multiple sclerosis was associated with a significant reduction in normalized Chao1 diversity relative to controls. Five TRBV segments, including TRBV5-6, TRBV5-1 and TRBV20-1, were more frequent in patients than controls.

Trimming cost V 4 bases and J 2 bases; bases outside gene matches: 7. Germline CDR1 and CDR2: MGHDK and SYGVNS. This CDR3 comprises 15 residues. Each TCR beta cDNA library carried unique molecular identifiers. A single record per CDR3 protein comes from TCRdb applying MiXCR to the PCR reads. This table has approximately 730,000 distinct CDR3 sequences, roughly 27% appearing once. Material: blood. This TCR was recovered from a girl aged 5-17 years with multiple sclerosis. This rearrangement joins TRBV25-1 to TRBJ1-1, with 7 nucleotides matching TRBD1. The CDR3 protein is CASSAVTGVNTEAFF. The CDR3 DNA sequence: TGTGCCAGCAGTGCAGTTACAGGGGTTAACACTGAAGCTTTCTTT.